This T cell receptor (beta chain) was retrieved from a study of identical twins. The study, taken as a whole, reports: Conclusions were drawn cross-sectionally by statistical analysis, without following the same donors. While abundant cord blood beta clonotypes carried fewer insertions, memory repertoires showed no such pattern. With beta out-of-frame sequences, excess sharing by twins was weaker.

After removal of 1 base from V and 2 bases from J, the junction contained 3 bases not matched to a gene. Germline V lookup: CDR1 SGHDT, CDR2 YYEEEE. The CDR3 is made up of 16 amino acids. Only a few counts were recorded for this clonotype. Its antigen remains unidentified. A universal primer site was incorporated via template switching, and the cDNA contained unique molecular identifiers. One entry per CDR3 protein results from TCRdb running MiXCR on the 5' RACE reads. In the table there are some 500,000 distinct CDR3 sequences, approximately 15% of which are singletons. This sample was shared with a second study, whose subject was yellow fever vaccine responses in identical twins.

Sequencing was performed on CD4+ T cells sorted from blood. The V gene is TRBV5-6, the J gene TRBJ2-3; TRBD2 aligns across 11 bases. The receptor was derived from a woman aged 18-29 years in good health. The CDR3 coding sequence is TGTGCCAGCAGCTTGACTAGCGGGGGTCACACAGATACGCAGTATTTT. Translated, it gives CASSLTSGGHTDTQYF.